This entry features one T cell receptor (beta chain) sequence. Original data processing: Amplified reference gene primers provided the basis for estimating nucleated cell counts. Profiled with immunoSEQ multiplex PCR; TCRdb holds only in-frame clones, not every one. For V, J and clone size, that table is used; D and trimming come from the DNA. The table includes nearly 350,000 clones, 91% detected once. The record originates from a study of blood T cell repertoires in COVID-19. Study at large: Researchers got acute and convalescent COVID-19 samples from the United States, Italy and Spain. From T cells, B-cell-depleted T cells, or PBMCs came the material, which was cDNA or gDNA.

V dropped 5 bases and J dropped 1; count of bases not matched to a gene: 10. CDR1 is MRHNA and CDR2 is SNTAGT in the germline V gene. CDR3 length equals 17 residues. V gene TRBV6-4 combines with J gene TRBJ2-3; 9 bases are a match to TRBD2. The clonotype originates from a woman younger than 30 who had recovered from COVID-19. The sequencing input was peripheral blood. The CDR3 DNA reads TGTGCCAGCAGTCCTAGGGGGCCTAGCGGGGGCACAGATACGCAGTATTTT. Translating it yields CASSPRGPSGGTDTQYF.